The T cell receptor (beta chain) under discussion was sequenced for a study of early T cells in non-severe SARS-CoV-2 infection. About the study: Sequencing targeted bulk RNA from unsorted whole blood, leaving chains unpaired. Study results and caveats: In VDJdb matching, anti-spike CD8 responses were favored while private and CD4 specificities went missing.

Individual cDNA molecules each received unique molecular identifiers attached to them. TCRdb re-analysed the 5' RACE reads in MiXCR, keeping a single row per CDR3 protein. This sample has approximately 80,000 distinct CDR3 sequences, with roughly 10% found just once. V lost 5 bases and J lost 0, with 14 bases in between. The CDR3 runs 15 residues. Germline V lookup: CDR1 MDHEN, CDR2 SYDVKM. This clonotype was counted ten times or more. The antigen is not known. This receptor was identified in an adult who was a healthcare worker with PCR-confirmed SARS-CoV-2 infection or an uninfected control (not recorded which). Sequencing was performed on whole blood, taken at baseline. The rearrangement joins TRBV28 to TRBJ2-7; possible D gene TRBD1, 7 bases. The CDR3: CASSPRQGGSYEQYF. The DNA for the CDR3 is TGTGCCAGCAGTCCAAGACAGGGAGGCTCCTACGAGCAGTACTTC.